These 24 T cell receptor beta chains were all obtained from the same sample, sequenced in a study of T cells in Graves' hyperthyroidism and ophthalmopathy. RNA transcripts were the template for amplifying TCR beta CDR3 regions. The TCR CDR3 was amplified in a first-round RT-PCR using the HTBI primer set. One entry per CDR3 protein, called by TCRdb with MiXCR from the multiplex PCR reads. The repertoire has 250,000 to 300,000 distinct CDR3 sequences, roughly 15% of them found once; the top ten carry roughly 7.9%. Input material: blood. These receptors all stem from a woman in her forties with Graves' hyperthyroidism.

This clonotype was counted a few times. The CDR3 DNA is TGTGCCAGCAGCTTCAGGGACAGGTCCTACGAGCAGTACTTC. Translation: CASSFRDRSYEQYF. The gene calls are TRBV3-1 and TRBJ2-7, with 8 bases identical to TRBD1. V trimming: 5 bases; J trimming: 1 base; junction bases outside the gene matches: 4. The CDR3 consists of 14 residues. CDR1 and CDR2 from the germline V gene are LGHDT and YNNKEL (reference sequence).

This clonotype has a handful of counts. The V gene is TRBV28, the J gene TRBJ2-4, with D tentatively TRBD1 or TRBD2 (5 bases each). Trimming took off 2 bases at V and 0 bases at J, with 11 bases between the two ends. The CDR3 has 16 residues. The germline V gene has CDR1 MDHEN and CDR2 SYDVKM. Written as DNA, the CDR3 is TGTGCCAGCAGTTTAGGGGGTGGGATAGCCAAAAACATTCAGTACTTC. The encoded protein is CASSLGGGIAKNIQYF. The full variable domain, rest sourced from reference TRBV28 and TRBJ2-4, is DVKVTQSSRYLVKRTGEKVFLECVQDMDHENMFWYRQDPGLGLRLIYFSYDVKMKEKGDIPEGYSVSREKKERFSLILESASTNQTSMYLCASSLGGGIAKNIQYFGAGTRLSVL.

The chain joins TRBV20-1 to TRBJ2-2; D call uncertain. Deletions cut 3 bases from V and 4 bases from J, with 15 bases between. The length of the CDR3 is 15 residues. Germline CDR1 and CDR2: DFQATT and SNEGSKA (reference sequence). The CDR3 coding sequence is TGCAGTGCTAGGAACAGATGGGCAACCACCGGGGAGCTGTTTTTT. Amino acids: CSARNRWATTGELFF.

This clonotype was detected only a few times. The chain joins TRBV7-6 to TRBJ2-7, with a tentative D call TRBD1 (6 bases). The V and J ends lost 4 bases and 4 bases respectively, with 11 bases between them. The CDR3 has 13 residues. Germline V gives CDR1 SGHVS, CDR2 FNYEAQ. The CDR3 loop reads CASSSKGGYEQYF. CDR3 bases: TGTGCCAGCAGCTCTAAAGGGGGATACGAGCAGTACTTC.

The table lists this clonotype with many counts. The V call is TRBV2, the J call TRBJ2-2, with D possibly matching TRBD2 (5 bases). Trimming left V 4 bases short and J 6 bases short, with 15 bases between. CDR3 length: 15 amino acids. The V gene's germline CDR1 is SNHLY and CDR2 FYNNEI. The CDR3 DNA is TGTGCCAGCAGTGTTGGAATCCCCGGGGCCGGGGAGCTGTTTTTT. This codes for CASSVGIPGAGELFF.

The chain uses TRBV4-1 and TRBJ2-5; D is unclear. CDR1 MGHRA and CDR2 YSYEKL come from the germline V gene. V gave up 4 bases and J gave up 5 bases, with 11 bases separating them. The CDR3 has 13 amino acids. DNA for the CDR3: TGCGCCAGCAGCCGATCCTCCGGGGAGACCCAGTACTTC. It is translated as CASSRSSGETQYF.

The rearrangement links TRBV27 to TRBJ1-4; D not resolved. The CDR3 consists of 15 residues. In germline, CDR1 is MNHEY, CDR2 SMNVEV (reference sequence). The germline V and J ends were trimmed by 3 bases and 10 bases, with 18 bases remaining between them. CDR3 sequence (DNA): TGTGCCAGCAGTTTGCTAGGCGGTGGGTCGAGAAAACTGTTTTTT. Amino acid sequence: CASSLLGGGSRKLFF.

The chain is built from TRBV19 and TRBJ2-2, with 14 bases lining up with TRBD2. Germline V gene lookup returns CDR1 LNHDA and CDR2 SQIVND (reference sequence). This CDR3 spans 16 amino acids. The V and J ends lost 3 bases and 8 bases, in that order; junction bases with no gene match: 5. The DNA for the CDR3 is TGTGCCAGTAGTATCCCGGGACTAGCGGGAGAGGGGGAGCTGTTTTTT. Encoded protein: CASSIPGLAGEGELFF.

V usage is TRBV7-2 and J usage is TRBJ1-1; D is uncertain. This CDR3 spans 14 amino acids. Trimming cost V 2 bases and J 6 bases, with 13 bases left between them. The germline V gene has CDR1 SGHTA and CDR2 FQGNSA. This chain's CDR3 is CASSLFGSRAEAFF. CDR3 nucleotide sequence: TGTGCCAGCAGCTTATTTGGGTCAAGGGCTGAAGCTTTCTTT.

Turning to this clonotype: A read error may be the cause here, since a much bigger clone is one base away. In DNA, the CDR3 is TGTGCCAGCGAGGGGGACGGGGCTATGGAGCAGTACTTC. Its translation is CASEGDGAMEQYF. The rearrangement uses TRBV6-1 and TRBJ2-7, with D possibly TRBD1 on 6 matching bases. Trimming shortened V by 8 bases and J by 7 bases, and 18 bases separated the two germline ends. CDR3 length: 13 residues. Germline loops: CDR1 MNHNS, CDR2 SASEGT.

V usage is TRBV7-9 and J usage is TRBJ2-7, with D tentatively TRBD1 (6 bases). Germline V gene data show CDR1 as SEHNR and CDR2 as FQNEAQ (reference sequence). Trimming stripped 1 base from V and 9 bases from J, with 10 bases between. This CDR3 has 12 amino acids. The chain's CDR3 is CASSLGQQGQYF. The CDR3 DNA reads TGTGCCAGCAGCTTAGGGCAACAGGGGCAGTACTTC.

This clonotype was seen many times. CDR3 bases: TGTGCCAGCAGTTACAGGGGGAACCAAGAGACCCAGTACTTC. Protein: CASSYRGNQETQYF. J is TRBJ2-5 and V is TRBV12-3 or TRBV12-4, with 8 bases that match TRBD1. V shed 4 bases and J 0 bases; nucleotides not matched to a gene: 1. The CDR3 runs 14 residues.

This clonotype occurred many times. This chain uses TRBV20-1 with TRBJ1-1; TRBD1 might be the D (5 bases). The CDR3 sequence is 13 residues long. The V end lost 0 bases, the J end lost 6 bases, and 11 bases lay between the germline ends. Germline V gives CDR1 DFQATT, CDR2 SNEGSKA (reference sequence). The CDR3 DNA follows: TGCAGTGCTAGAGAAACAGGCTCCCCTGAAGCTTTCTTT. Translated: CSARETGSPEAFF.

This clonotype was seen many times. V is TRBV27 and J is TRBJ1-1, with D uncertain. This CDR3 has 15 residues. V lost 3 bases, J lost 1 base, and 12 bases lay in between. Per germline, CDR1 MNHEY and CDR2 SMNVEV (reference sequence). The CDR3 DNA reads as TGTGCCAGCAGTTTTACGGCAGGAGGGAACACTGAAGCTTTCTTT. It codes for CASSFTAGGNTEAFF.

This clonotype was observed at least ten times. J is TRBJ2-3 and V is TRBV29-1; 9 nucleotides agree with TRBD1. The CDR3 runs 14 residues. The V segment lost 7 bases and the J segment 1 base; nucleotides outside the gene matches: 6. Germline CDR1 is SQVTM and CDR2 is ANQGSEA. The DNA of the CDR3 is TGCAGCGAACAGGGGGCGCTTGGCACAGATACGCAGTATTTT. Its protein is CSEQGALGTDTQYF.

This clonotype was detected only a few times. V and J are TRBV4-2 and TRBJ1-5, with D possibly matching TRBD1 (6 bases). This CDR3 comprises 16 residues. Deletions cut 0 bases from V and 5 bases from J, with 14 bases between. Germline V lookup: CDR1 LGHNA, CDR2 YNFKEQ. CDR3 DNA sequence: TGTGCCAGCAGCCAAGAGTTCACAGGGAGTTATCAGCCCCAGCATTTT. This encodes CASSQEFTGSYQPQHF.

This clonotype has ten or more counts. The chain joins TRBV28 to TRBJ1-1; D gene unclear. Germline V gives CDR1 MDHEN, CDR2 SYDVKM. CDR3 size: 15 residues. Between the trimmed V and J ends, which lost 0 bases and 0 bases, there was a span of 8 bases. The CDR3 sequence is CASSLWSVLNTEAFF. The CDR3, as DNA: TGTGCCAGCAGTTTATGGTCGGTCCTGAACACTGAAGCTTTCTTT.

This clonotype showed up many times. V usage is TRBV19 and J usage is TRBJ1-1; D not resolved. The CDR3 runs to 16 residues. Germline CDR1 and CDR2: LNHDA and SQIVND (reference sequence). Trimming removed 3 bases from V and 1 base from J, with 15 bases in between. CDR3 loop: CASSINPGRQNTEAFF. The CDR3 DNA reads TGTGCCAGTAGTATTAATCCGGGAAGGCAGAACACTGAAGCTTTCTTT.

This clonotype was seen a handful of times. In nucleotides, the CDR3 is TGTGCCAGCAGTGGAAAGGACACAGATACGCAGTATTTT. Translating it yields CASSGKDTDTQYF. The chain has TRBV6-4 and TRBJ2-3; D gene uncertain. Germline lookup yields CDR1 MRHNA and CDR2 SNTAGT. V was pared by 4 bases and J by 2 bases, with 7 bases between. The CDR3 has 13 residues.

The CDR3 DNA follows: TGTGCTAGTGGTCAACGGGAGTCGAAGTTCTTC. This gives the protein CASGQRESKFF. V is TRBV12-5 and J is TRBJ2-1, with a possible D match to TRBD2 (6 bases). The V end lost 5 bases, the J end lost 14 bases, and 13 bases lay between the germline ends. CDR1 LGHNT and CDR2 FRNRAP come from the germline V gene. The CDR3 is 11 amino acids.

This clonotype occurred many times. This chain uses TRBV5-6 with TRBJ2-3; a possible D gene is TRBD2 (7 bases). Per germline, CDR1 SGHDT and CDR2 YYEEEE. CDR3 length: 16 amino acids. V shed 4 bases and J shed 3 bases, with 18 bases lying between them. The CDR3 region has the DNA TGTGCCAGCAGCCCGTACCGAGGGGGGGGAACAGATACGCAGTATTTT. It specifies CASSPYRGGGTDTQYF.

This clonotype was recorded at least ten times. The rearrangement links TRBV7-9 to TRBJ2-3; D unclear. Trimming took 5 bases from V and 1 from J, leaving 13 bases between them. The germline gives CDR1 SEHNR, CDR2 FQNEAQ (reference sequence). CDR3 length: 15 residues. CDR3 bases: TGTGCCAGCAGCCCCTTCCTTGGCGGCACAGATACGCAGTATTTT. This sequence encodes CASSPFLGGTDTQYF.

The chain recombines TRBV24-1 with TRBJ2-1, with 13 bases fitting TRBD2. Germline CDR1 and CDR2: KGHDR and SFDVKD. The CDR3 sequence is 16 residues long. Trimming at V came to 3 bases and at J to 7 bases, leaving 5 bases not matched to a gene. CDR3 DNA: TGTGCCACCAGTGATGGGGGACTAGCGGGAAGGAATGAGCAGTTCTTC. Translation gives CATSDGGLAGRNEQFF.

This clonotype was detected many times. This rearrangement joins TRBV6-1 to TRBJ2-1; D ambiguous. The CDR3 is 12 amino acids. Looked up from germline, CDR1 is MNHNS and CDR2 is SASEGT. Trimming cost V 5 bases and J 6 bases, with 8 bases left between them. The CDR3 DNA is TGTGCCAGCAGTCTTTACAGCAATGAGCAGTTCTTC. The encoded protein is CASSLYSNEQFF.